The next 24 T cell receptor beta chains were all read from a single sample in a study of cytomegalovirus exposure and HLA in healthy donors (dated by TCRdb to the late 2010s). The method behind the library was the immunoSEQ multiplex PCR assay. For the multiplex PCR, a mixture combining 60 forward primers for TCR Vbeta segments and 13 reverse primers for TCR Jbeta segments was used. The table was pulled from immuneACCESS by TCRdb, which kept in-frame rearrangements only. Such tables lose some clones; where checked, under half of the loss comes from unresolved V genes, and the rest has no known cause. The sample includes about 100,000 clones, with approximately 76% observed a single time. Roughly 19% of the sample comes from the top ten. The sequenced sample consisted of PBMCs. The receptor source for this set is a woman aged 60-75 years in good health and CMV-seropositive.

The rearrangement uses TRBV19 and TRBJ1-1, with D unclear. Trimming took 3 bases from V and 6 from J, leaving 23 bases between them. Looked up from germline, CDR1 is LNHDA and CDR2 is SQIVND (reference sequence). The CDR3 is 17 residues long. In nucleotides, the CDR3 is TGTGCCAGTAGTATCGGCCCTATTAGGGTAGGACTGGCTGAAGCTTTCTTT. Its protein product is CASSIGPIRVGLAEAFF.

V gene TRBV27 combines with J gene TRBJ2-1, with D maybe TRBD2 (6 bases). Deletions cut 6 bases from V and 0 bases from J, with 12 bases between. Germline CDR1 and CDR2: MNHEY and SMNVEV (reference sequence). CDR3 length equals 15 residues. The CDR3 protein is CASSLSGNSYNEQFF. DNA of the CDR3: TGTGCCAGCAGCCTTAGCGGAAACTCCTACAATGAGCAGTTCTTC.

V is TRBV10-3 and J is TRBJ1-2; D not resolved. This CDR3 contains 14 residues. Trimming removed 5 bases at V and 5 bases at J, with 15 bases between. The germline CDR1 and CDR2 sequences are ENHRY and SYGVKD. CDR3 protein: CAISSPQRGYGYTF. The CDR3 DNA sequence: TGTGCCATCAGTTCGCCTCAGCGAGGGTATGGCTACACCTTC.

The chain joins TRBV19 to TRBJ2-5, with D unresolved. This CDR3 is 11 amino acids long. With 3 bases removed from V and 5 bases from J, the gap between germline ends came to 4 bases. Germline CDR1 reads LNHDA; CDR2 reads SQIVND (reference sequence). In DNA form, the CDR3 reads TGTGCCAGTAGTATTATGGAGACCCAGTACTTC. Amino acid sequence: CASSIMETQYF.

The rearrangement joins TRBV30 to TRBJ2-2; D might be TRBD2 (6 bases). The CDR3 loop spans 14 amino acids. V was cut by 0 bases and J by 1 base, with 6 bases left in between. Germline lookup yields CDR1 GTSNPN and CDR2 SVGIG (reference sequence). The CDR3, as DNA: TGTGCCTGGAGTGTGGGAGGGAACACCGGGGAGCTGTTTTTT. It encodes CAWSVGGNTGELFF.

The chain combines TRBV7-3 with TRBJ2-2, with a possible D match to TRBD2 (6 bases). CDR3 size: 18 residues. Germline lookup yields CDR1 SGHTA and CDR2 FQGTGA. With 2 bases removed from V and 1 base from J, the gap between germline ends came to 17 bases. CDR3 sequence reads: CASSLGGAIWKNTGELFF. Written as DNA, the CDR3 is TGTGCCAGCAGCTTAGGAGGGGCCATATGGAAGAACACCGGGGAGCTGTTTTTT. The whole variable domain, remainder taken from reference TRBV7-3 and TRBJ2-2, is GAGVSQTPSNKVTEKGKYVELRCDPISGHTALYWYRQSLGQGPEFLIYFQGTGAADDSGLPNDRFFAVRPEGSVSTLKIQRTERGDSAVYLCASSLGGAIWKNTGELFFGEGSRLTVL.

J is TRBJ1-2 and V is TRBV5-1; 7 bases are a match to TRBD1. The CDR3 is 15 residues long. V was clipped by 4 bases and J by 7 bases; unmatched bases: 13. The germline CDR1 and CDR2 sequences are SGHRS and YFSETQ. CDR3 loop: CASSPGQSSNAGYTF. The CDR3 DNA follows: TGCGCCAGCAGCCCGGGACAGTCATCAAATGCTGGCTACACCTTC.

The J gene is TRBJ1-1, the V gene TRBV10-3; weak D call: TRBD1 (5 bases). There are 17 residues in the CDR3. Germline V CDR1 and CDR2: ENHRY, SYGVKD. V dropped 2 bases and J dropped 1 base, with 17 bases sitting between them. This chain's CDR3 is CAISERSLGGANTEAFF. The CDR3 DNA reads TGTGCCATCAGTGAGAGATCCTTGGGGGGAGCGAACACTGAAGCTTTCTTT.

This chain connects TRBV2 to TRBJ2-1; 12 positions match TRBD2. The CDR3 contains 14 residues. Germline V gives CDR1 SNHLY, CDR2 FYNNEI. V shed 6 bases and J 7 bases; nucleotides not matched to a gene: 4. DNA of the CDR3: TGTGCCAGCAGAGGACTAGCGGGAAATAATGAGCAGTTCTTC. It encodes CASRGLAGNNEQFF.

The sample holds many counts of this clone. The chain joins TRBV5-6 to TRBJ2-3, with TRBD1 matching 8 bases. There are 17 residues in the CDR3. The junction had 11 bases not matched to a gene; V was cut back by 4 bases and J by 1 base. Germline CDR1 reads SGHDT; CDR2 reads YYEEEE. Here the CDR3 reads CASSELEQGVGTDTQYF. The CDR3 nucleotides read TGTGCCAGCAGCGAGTTGGAACAGGGGGTCGGCACAGATACGCAGTATTTT.

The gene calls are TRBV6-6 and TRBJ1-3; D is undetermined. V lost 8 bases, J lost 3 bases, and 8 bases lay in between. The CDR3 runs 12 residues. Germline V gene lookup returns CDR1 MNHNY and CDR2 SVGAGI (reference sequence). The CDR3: CASRTDGNTIYF. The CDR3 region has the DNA TGTGCCAGCCGTACAGATGGAAACACCATATATTTT.

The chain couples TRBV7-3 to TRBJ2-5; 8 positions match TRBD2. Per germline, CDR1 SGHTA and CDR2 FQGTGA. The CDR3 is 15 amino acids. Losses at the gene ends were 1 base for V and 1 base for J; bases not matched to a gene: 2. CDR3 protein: CASSLNLAGQETQYF. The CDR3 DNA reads TGTGCCAGCAGCTTAAATCTAGCGGGCCAAGAGACCCAGTACTTC.

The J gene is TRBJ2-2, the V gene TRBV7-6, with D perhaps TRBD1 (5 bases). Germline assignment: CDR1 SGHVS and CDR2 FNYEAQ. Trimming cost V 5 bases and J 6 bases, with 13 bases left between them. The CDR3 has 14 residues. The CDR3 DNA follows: TGTGCCAGCAGCAAGGATGCAGGGTCCGGGGAGCTGTTTTTT. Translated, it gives CASSKDAGSGELFF.

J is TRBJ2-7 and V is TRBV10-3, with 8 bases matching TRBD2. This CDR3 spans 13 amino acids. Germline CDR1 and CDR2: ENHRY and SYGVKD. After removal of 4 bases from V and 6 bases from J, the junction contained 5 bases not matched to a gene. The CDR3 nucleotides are TGTGCCATCAGTGGGACTAGCCTCGCCGAGCAGTACTTC. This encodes CAISGTSLAEQYF.

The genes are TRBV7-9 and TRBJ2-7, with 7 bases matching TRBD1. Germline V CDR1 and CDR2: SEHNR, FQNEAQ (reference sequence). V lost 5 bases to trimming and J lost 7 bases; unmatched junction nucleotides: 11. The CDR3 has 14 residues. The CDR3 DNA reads TGTGCCAGCAGCCCATGGGGACAGTTCTCTGAGCAGTACTTC. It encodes CASSPWGQFSEQYF.

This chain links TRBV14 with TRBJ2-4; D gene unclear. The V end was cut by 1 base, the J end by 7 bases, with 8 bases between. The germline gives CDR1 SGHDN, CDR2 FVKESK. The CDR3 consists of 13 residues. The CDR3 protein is CASSQGLPNIQYF. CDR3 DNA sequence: TGTGCCAGCAGCCAAGGACTCCCGAACATTCAGTACTTC.

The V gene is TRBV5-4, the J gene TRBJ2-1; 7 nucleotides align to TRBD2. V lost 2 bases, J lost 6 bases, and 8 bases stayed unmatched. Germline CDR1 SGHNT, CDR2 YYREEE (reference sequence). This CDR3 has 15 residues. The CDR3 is CASSLKTGGINEQFF. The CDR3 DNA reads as TGTGCCAGCAGCTTAAAAACGGGGGGAATCAATGAGCAGTTCTTC.

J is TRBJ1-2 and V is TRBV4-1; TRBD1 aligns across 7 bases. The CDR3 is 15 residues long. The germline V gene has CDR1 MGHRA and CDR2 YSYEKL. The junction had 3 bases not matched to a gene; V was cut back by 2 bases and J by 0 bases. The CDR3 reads CASSQSGQSNYGYTF. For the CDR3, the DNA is TGCGCCAGCAGCCAATCGGGACAGTCTAACTATGGCTACACCTTC.

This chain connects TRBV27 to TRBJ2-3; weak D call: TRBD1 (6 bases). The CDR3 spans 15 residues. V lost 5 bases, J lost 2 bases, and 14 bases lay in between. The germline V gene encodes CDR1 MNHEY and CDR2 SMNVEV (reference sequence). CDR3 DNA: TGTGCCAGCAGTCCGACAGGCCTTAACACAGATACGCAGTATTTT. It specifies CASSPTGLNTDTQYF.

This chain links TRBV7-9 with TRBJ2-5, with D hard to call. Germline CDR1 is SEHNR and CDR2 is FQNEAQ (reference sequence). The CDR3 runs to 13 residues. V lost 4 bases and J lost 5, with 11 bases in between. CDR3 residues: CASSSVGSETQYF. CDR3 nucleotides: TGTGCCAGCAGCTCGGTCGGGTCTGAGACCCAGTACTTC.

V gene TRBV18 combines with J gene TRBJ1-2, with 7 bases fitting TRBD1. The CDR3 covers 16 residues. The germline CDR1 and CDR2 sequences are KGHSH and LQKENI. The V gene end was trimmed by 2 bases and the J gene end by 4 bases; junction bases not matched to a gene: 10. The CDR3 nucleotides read TGTGCCAGCTCACCAACCGGGACAGCAGAAGTCTATGGCTACACCTTC. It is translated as CASSPTGTAEVYGYTF.

CDR3 in amino acids: CASSLDGVSYEQYF. CDR3 coding DNA: TGCGCCAGCAGCTTGGACGGGGTGTCCTACGAGCAGTACTTC. The V gene is TRBV5-1, the J gene TRBJ2-7, with D possibly being TRBD2 (5 bases). Germline V lookup: CDR1 SGHRS, CDR2 YFSETQ. CDR3 length: 14 residues. Trimming removed 0 bases at V and 1 base at J, with 8 bases between.

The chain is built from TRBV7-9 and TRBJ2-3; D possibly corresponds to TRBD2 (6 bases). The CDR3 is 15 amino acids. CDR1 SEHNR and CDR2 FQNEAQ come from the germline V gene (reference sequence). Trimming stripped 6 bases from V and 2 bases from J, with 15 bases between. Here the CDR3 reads CASRPSGSNTDTQYF. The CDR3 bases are TGTGCCAGCAGACCTTCCGGGAGTAACACAGATACGCAGTATTTT. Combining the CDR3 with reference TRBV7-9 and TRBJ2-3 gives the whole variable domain DTGVSQNPRHKITKRGQNVTFRCDPISEHNRLYWYRQTLGQGPEFLTYFQNEAQLEKSRLLSDRFSAERPKGSFSTLEIQRTEQGDSAMYLCASRPSGSNTDTQYFGPGTRLTVL.

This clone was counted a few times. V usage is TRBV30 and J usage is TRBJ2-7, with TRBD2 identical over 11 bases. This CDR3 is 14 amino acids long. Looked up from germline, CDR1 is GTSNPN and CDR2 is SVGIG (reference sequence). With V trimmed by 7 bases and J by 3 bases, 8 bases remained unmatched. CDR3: CASRGTSGHYEQYF. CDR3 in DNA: TGTGCCTCCCGGGGGACTAGCGGACACTACGAGCAGTACTTC.